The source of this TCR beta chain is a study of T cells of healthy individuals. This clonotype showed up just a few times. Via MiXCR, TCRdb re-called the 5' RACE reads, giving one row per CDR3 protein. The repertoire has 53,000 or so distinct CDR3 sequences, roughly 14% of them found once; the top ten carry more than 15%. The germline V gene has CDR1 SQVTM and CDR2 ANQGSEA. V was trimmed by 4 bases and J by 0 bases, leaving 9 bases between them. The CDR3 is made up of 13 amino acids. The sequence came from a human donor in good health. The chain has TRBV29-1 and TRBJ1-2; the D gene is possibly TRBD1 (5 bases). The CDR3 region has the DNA TGCAGCGTTGGCGGACATTCTAACTATGGCTACACCTTC. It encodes CSVGGHSNYGYTF.